This T cell receptor (beta chain) was profiled in a study of OX40 agonist ivuxolimab in advanced cancers. For context, the study as a whole: Ivuxolimab was an agonistic, fully human IgG2 monoclonal antibody directed against OX40 (CD134), a costimulatory receptor. Peripheral TCRbeta sequencing was intended to test whether TCR sequence diversity was altered and clonal T-cell expansion was caused by ivuxolimab. Partial responses occurred in three dose-escalation patients, of whom one had hepatocellular carcinoma and two had cutaneous melanoma. Prior anti-PD-1, anti-PD-L1 or anti-CTLA-4 therapy was permitted, and approximately 39% of dose-escalation patients had received checkpoint inhibitors. The monotherapy dose-escalation portion (N ≈ 55 patients) of the phase I ivuxolimab trial is reported in the paper. A male proportion of approximately 83% and a mean age of 60 years, ranging from 23 to 79, were recorded for the dose-escalation cohort. Intravenous ivuxolimab was administered to patients every 2 weeks at six dose levels: 0.01, 0.1, 0.3, 1.5, 3 and 10 mg/kg. Among the roughly 52 dose-escalation patients, about 19 had hepatocellular carcinoma, 15 melanoma, 9 renal cell carcinoma and 9 head and neck cancer. General findings and caveats noted by the study authors: Low levels of normalized T-cell clonal expansion were also seen in some patients who did not respond. The antigen specificity of the clonally expanded peripheral T cells was not determined. After ivuxolimab, more expanded clones were found on average in CD8+ T cells than in CD4+ T cells. Clonal expansion of both CD4+ and CD8+ blood T cells was observed from baseline to week 6 at doses 0.1 to 3.0 mg/kg. In the 0.1-3.0 mg/kg groups, partial responders had among the lowest normalized peripheral clonal expansion, particularly in CD8+ T cells.

The cysteine opens and the phenylalanine closes a CDR3 of 14 amino acids. Only the CDR3 DNA is retained, 42 bases long and in frame from the first base. V is cut back by 3 bases and J by 7 bases, with 4 bases in the junction unmatched. CDR1 MNHEY and CDR2 SMNVEV are derived from the germline V gene (reference sequence). Genomic DNA was extracted from sorted cells for sequencing of the TCRbeta CDR3 region. TCRbeta CDR3 regions were sequenced using the immunoSEQ Assay. In its TCRdb copy, this immuneACCESS table keeps in-frame sequences only and misses some clones. Where compared with another copy, unresolved V genes explain less than half of these, and the others have no known cause. This sample lists around 80,000 clones; roughly 89% were detected once. The biggest ten clones account for about 0.2% of the sample. Patients with autoimmune disease history or receiving systemic immunosuppression were excluded from the trial. Peripheral blood for TCR sequencing was collected from all dose cohorts at baseline, on cycle 4 day 1, and on cycle 7 day 1. Samples came from an open-label, multicenter, first-in-human phase I dose-escalation trial of ivuxolimab. The trial enrolled adults with locally advanced or metastatic head and neck squamous cell, hepatocellular, melanoma or renal cell carcinoma. Before TCR sequencing, CD4+ T cells and CD8+ T cells were sorted from peripheral blood as separate populations.

As for this clone: Its specific antigen is unknown. No base qualities exist here, and no much larger clone lies one base off it.

The sequence is built from TRBV27 and TRBJ1-4; TRBD1 aligns with 8 central bases. The sample consisted of CD4+ or CD8+ T cells sorted from blood, taken in a trial of the OX40 agonist ivuxolimab. The receptor was derived from an adult with an advanced solid tumor such as melanoma, head and neck, liver or kidney cancer. The base sequence is TGTGCCAGCAGTTTCAGACAGGGGAGTGAAAAACTGTTTTTT. The encoded protein is CASSFRQGSEKLFF.